The clone carrying this T cell receptor beta chain was recorded a few times. Its antigen is unidentified. This sample stems from a study of molecular identifiers for immune sequencing clone quantification. On the study more broadly: RNA, taken in replicates from approximately 20,000 or 100,000 naive CD8 cells, was split five ways, with four sequenced.

Previously described methods and listed TCR primers were employed for the bulk TCR libraries. TCRdb reprocessed the PCR reads via MiXCR and lists one record per CDR3 protein. The profile shows hundreds of thousands of distinct CDR3 sequences, 25% of them singletons. Germline assignment: CDR1 MNHEY and CDR2 SMNVEV (reference sequence). With 2 bases removed from V and 0 bases from J, the gap between germline ends came to 11 bases. CDR3 length: 16 amino acids. General observations from the study: The study found clones above 20 RNA copies held over 97% of effector molecules and under 1% in naive cells.

This receptor was identified in a human donor in good health. Some libraries in this study had Jurkat cell RNA spiked in. What was sequenced was naive CD8+ T cells from blood, with Jurkat cell RNA spiked in. Noted subset: FACS-sorted CD8+CD4-CCR7+CD45RA+ naive T cells. The V call is TRBV27, the J call TRBJ1-5; D ambiguous. CDR3 nucleotides: TGTGCCAGCAGTTTAGGCAGACCAAATAGCAATCAGCCCCAGCATTTT. Translating gives CASSLGRPNSNQPQHF.